The 5 T cell receptor beta chains below come from one sample, sequenced in a study of radiotherapy plus CTLA-4 blockade in lung cancer. Sequencing was performed with immunoSEQ multiplex PCR; in TCRdb, only in-frame clones are kept and a portion is missing. The sample consists of 65,000 to 95,000 clones, around nine tenths of them appearing once. Sequenced material: peripheral blood, taken from a patient treated with radiotherapy plus ipilimumab. The receptors shown here come from a human donor with non-small cell lung cancer who had stable disease on radiotherapy plus ipilimumab.

The chain is built from TRBV20-1 and TRBJ1-4; the D is unclear. Per germline, CDR1 DFQATT and CDR2 SNEGSKA (reference sequence). The CDR3 loop spans 11 amino acids. The germline V and J ends were trimmed by 2 bases and 8 bases, with 6 bases remaining between them. The chain's CDR3 is CSARSREKLFF. DNA for the CDR3: TGCAGTGCTAGATCCAGAGAAAAACTGTTTTTT.

This clone appeared a single time. The rearrangement uses TRBV6-1 and TRBJ1-2; 8 nucleotides align to TRBD1. CDR1 is MNHNS, CDR2 SASEGT, per germline. The CDR3 spans 17 residues. Germline trimming cut 2 bases from V and 1 base from J; bases unmatched to any gene: 9. The CDR3 nucleotides are TGTGCCAGCAGTGAACTTCTGGACAGGGCCTATAACTATGGCTACACCTTC. Protein product: CASSELLDRAYNYGYTF.

V gene TRBV6-5 combines with J gene TRBJ1-2; D ambiguous. V was pared by 0 bases and J by 8 bases, with 13 bases between. Per the germline V gene, CDR1 is MNHEY and CDR2 is SVGAGI. The CDR3 is 14 amino acids. The CDR3 protein is CASSYSTVGEGYTF. The CDR3 DNA sequence: TGTGCCAGCAGTTACTCGACGGTTGGGGAAGGCTACACCTTC.

V and J are TRBV14 and TRBJ2-2, with unresolved D. V was shortened by 1 base and J by 7 bases, with 7 bases between the two germline ends. The CDR3 runs to 13 residues. From germline, CDR1 is SGHDN and CDR2 FVKESK. The CDR3 DNA sequence: TGTGCCAGCAGCCAAGTTCAGTTCGGGGAGCTGTTTTTT. Amino acids: CASSQVQFGELFF.

The rearrangement joins TRBV7-3 to TRBJ2-1; D not resolved. The CDR3 has 14 residues. Germline assignment: CDR1 SGHTA and CDR2 FQGTGA. The V end lost 0 bases, the J end lost 2 bases, and 5 bases lay between the germline ends. Written as DNA, the CDR3 is TGTGCCAGCAGCTTAACAGGGACCTACAATGAGCAGTTCTTC. It encodes CASSLTGTYNEQFF.